Below, 28 T cell receptor beta chains from the same sample are listed, as sequenced in a study of blood T cell repertoires in COVID-19. Sequencing was performed with immunoSEQ multiplex PCR; in TCRdb, only in-frame clones are kept and a portion is missing. The table lists about 69,000 clones, 75% to 85% of them singletons. Sequencing input: peripheral blood. All receptors derive from a human donor in a cohort sampled during active COVID-19.

V is TRBV9 and J is TRBJ2-5; 9 nucleotides agree with TRBD2. The CDR3 is 14 amino acids. Germline CDR1 reads SGDLS; CDR2 reads YYNGEE. The V segment lost 4 bases and the J segment 5 bases; nucleotides outside the gene matches: 6. The CDR3, as DNA: TGTGCCAGCAGCTTTAGCGGGGGAGATGAGACCCAGTACTTC. Translation gives CASSFSGGDETQYF.

The J gene is TRBJ2-2, the V gene TRBV19, with no clear D. Germline lookup yields CDR1 LNHDA and CDR2 SQIVND (reference sequence). The CDR3 totals 14 residues. V lost 1 base, J lost 1 base, and 4 bases lay in between. DNA of the CDR3: TGTGCCAGTAGTATAGGGCAGAACACCGGGGAGCTGTTTTTT. It encodes CASSIGQNTGELFF.

The J gene is TRBJ1-1, the V gene TRBV15, with D unclear. Germline-derived CDR1 and CDR2 are LNHNV and YYDKDF (reference sequence). The length of the CDR3 is 17 residues. Trimming left V 0 bases short and J 5 bases short, with 19 bases between. The CDR3 sequence is CATSRDLRTPAGTEAFF. As DNA, the CDR3 is TGTGCCACCAGCAGAGATTTAAGGACCCCGGCGGGGACTGAAGCTTTCTTT.

V is TRBV27 and J is TRBJ2-1; D might be TRBD2 (6 bases). Germline values: CDR1 MNHEY, CDR2 SMNVEV (reference sequence). CDR3 length: 13 residues. The V and J ends lost 1 base and 12 bases respectively, with 13 bases between them. In nucleotides, the CDR3 is TGTGCCAGCAGTTTATGGTCGGCGGGATGGCAGTTCTTC. Its protein product is CASSLWSAGWQFF.

This clone has at least ten counts. The chain joins TRBV4-2 to TRBJ2-4, with 8 nucleotides matching TRBD1. CDR1 and CDR2 from the germline V gene are LGHNA and YNFKEQ. The CDR3 covers 15 residues. J gave up 5 bases and V 2 bases, and 5 bases lay outside the gene matches. The CDR3 spells CASSQPGQAENIQYF. CDR3 nucleotides: TGTGCCAGCAGCCAACCGGGACAGGCCGAAAACATTCAGTACTTC.

The chain has TRBV10-1 and TRBJ2-3; D may be TRBD1 (5 bases). With 4 bases removed from V and 5 bases from J, the gap between germline ends came to 7 bases. From germline, CDR1 is WNHNN and CDR2 SYGVQD (reference sequence). The CDR3 loop spans 12 amino acids. CDR3 sequence: CASSGRGDTQYF. DNA for the CDR3: TGCGCCAGCAGTGGAAGGGGAGATACGCAGTATTTT.

V and J are TRBV18 and TRBJ1-2; D is ambiguous. The CDR3 covers 14 residues. Trimming pared 4 bases from V and 5 bases from J, leaving 14 bases between. Germline lookup yields CDR1 KGHSH and CDR2 LQKENI. DNA of the CDR3: TGTGCCAGCTCACGATCAACAGAATCTTATGGCTACACCTTC. Protein: CASSRSTESYGYTF.

The J gene is TRBJ1-5, the V gene TRBV7-9; D is unclear. Germline CDR1 is SEHNR and CDR2 is FQNEAQ (reference sequence). CDR3 length equals 12 residues. V lost 1 base to trimming and J lost 6 bases, with 4 bases between them. In DNA form, the CDR3 reads TGTGCCAGCAGCTTAGGGCCTCAGCCCCAGCATTTT. This encodes CASSLGPQPQHF.

In this sample, this clone turned up a few times. The CDR3 DNA follows: TGTGCCAGTAGTATTGAAGGGGAAGGCGACTATGGCTACACCTTC. Its protein product is CASSIEGEGDYGYTF. The V call is TRBV19, the J call TRBJ1-2; possible D gene TRBD1, 5 bases. Germline CDR1 LNHDA, CDR2 SQIVND (reference sequence). The CDR3 loop spans 15 amino acids. V dropped 3 bases and J dropped 3 bases, with 14 bases sitting between them.

On this clone itself: Other nucleotide sequences from this sample produce the same CDR3. This chain connects TRBV11-2 to TRBJ2-5; D call uncertain. Looked up from germline, CDR1 is SGHAT and CDR2 is FQNNGV. The CDR3 length is 11 residues. V was trimmed by 5 bases and J by 1 base, leaving 2 bases between them. DNA of the CDR3: TGTGCCAGCAGCCTCCAAGAGACCCAGTACTTC. Translated, it gives CASSLQETQYF.

This chain links TRBV10-1 with TRBJ2-3, with a possible D match to TRBD2 (5 bases). The CDR3 totals 11 residues. V was pared by 4 bases and J by 6 bases, with 5 bases between. CDR1 and CDR2 (germline): WNHNN, SYGVQD (reference sequence). The CDR3 bases are TGCGCCAGCAGTGTAGCGGATACGCAGTATTTT. This translates into CASSVADTQYF.

The J gene is TRBJ1-6, the V gene TRBV3-1 (or the pseudogene TRBV3-2), with D perhaps TRBD1 (6 bases). Trimming cost V 11 bases and J 4 bases, with 9 bases left between them. This CDR3 spans 12 amino acids. Germline values: CDR1 LGHDT, CDR2 YNNKEL (reference sequence). The CDR3 bases are TGTGCCGCCCAGGGGTATAATTCACCCCTCCACTTT. It translates to CAAQGYNSPLHF.

This chain connects TRBV12-3 or TRBV12-4 to TRBJ2-5, with a tentative D call TRBD2 (6 bases). The CDR3 length is 13 residues. The V end lost 8 bases, the J end lost 1 base, and 11 bases lay between the germline ends. The DNA of the CDR3 is TGTGCCAGCGGGGTTAGCGGCCAAGAGACCCAGTACTTC. Protein: CASGVSGQETQYF.

DNA for the CDR3: TGTGCCAGCTCACCACCGACAGGGACCTACGAGCAGTACTTC. It codes for CASSPPTGTYEQYF. This chain links TRBV18 with TRBJ2-7, with TRBD1 identical over 7 bases. The germline V gene has CDR1 KGHSH and CDR2 LQKENI. J gave up 2 bases and V 0 bases, and 1 base lay outside the gene matches. The CDR3 runs 14 residues.

The chain couples TRBV2 to TRBJ2-1; no clear D. Germline assignment: CDR1 SNHLY and CDR2 FYNNEI. The CDR3 is 15 residues long. V gave up 1 base and J gave up 2 bases, with 9 bases separating them. This CDR3 reads CASSEGLAAYNEQFF. CDR3 in DNA: TGTGCCAGCAGTGAAGGGTTGGCGGCCTACAATGAGCAGTTCTTC.

The V gene is TRBV30, the J gene TRBJ1-5; TRBD1 matches 7 bases. This CDR3 spans 13 amino acids. J was trimmed by 6 bases and V by 1 base; bases with no gene match: 3. Germline V CDR1 and CDR2: GTSNPN, SVGIG (reference sequence). This chain's CDR3 is CAWSEGARQPQHF. The CDR3 DNA reads as TGTGCCTGGAGTGAGGGGGCTCGTCAGCCCCAGCATTTT.

In nucleotides, the CDR3 is TGTGCCAGCGTTAACGATCAGGGGGCAGCTTTCTTT. Residues: CASVNDQGAAFF. This chain uses TRBV3-1 (or the pseudogene TRBV3-2) with TRBJ1-1; 8 bases are shared with TRBD1. The CDR3 is 12 amino acids. Per the germline V gene, CDR1 is LGHDT and CDR2 is YNNKEL (reference sequence). With V trimmed by 8 bases and J by 10 bases, 9 bases remained unmatched.

V is TRBV3-1 (or the pseudogene TRBV3-2) and J is TRBJ2-1; 8 positions agree with TRBD2. This CDR3 has 15 residues. Per the germline V gene, CDR1 is LGHDT and CDR2 is YNNKEL (reference sequence). With V trimmed by 5 bases and J by 5 bases, 8 bases remained unmatched. The CDR3 DNA reads TGTGCCAGCAGCGTTCCGGGACTAGGGCACAATGAGCAGTTCTTC. Amino acids: CASSVPGLGHNEQFF.

This clone is a singleton in its sample. V is TRBV5-1 and J is TRBJ2-1; 9 nucleotides line up with TRBD1. The CDR3 has 13 amino acids. Germline CDR1 is SGHRS and CDR2 is YFSETQ. V was clipped by 3 bases and J by 8 bases; unmatched bases: 3. The CDR3, as DNA: TGCGCCAGCAGCTGGACAGGGGCGGATGAGCAGTTCTTC. It encodes CASSWTGADEQFF.

This clone was seen just once. The genes are TRBV3-1 (or the pseudogene TRBV3-2) and TRBJ2-5; 10 nucleotides match TRBD1. V lost 10 bases, J lost 5 bases, and 7 bases stayed unmatched. The V gene's germline CDR1 is LGHDT and CDR2 YNNKEL (reference sequence). The length of the CDR3 is 13 residues. This CDR3 reads CAIRTGGDETQYF. In DNA form, the CDR3 reads TGTGCCATCAGGACAGGGGGTGACGAGACCCAGTACTTC.

V is TRBV10-1 and J is TRBJ2-5; 10 nucleotides agree with TRBD2. The J segment lost 4 bases and the V segment lost 2 bases, leaving 4 bases of the junction unmatched. CDR1 and CDR2 (germline): WNHNN, SYGVQD (reference sequence). This CDR3 has 15 residues. CDR3 protein: CASSEASGGVETQYF. The CDR3 region has the DNA TGCGCCAGCAGTGAGGCTAGCGGGGGAGTAGAGACCCAGTACTTC.

This clone was seen just once. This CDR3 is also generated by other DNA sequences in the sample. The rearrangement joins TRBV30 to TRBJ2-1; D perhaps matches TRBD1 (6 bases). CDR3 length: 12 residues. Germline V gene lookup returns CDR1 GTSNPN and CDR2 SVGIG (reference sequence). Trimming pared 0 bases from V and 9 bases from J, leaving 9 bases between. The DNA of the CDR3 is TGTGCCTGGAGTGTACAGGGTGGTGAGCAGTTCTTC. Residues: CAWSVQGGEQFF.

The gene calls are TRBV9 and TRBJ1-5; 9 bases are shared with TRBD1. The CDR3 length is 14 residues. Germline loops: CDR1 SGDLS, CDR2 YYNGEE. Germline trimming cut 3 bases from V and 4 bases from J; bases unmatched to any gene: 2. CDR3 residues: CASSATGGNQPQHF. DNA for the CDR3: TGTGCCAGCAGCGCGACAGGGGGAAATCAGCCCCAGCATTTT.

This rearrangement joins TRBV5-8 to TRBJ2-1; TRBD2 matches at 11 bases. V trimming: 4 bases; J trimming: 5 bases; junction bases outside the gene matches: 8. Looked up from germline, CDR1 is SGHTS and CDR2 is YDEGEE. The CDR3 runs 16 residues. The DNA for the CDR3 is TGTGCCAGCAGCCCCCGACTAGCGGGGTACCACAATGAGCAGTTCTTC. As protein: CASSPRLAGYHNEQFF.

A single count supports this clone. The chain links TRBV30 to TRBJ1-1; D is undetermined. The CDR3 contains 13 residues. The V and J ends lost 4 bases and 5 bases respectively, with 14 bases between them. Per germline, CDR1 GTSNPN and CDR2 SVGIG (reference sequence). The CDR3 spells CAWKERTVTEAFF. DNA for the CDR3: TGTGCCTGGAAAGAAAGAACAGTGACTGAAGCTTTCTTT.

V and J are TRBV19 and TRBJ2-1; TRBD2 might be the D (7 bases). Germline CDR1 and CDR2: LNHDA and SQIVND (reference sequence). Trimming removed 5 bases at V and 5 bases at J, with 16 bases between. The CDR3 runs to 15 residues. The CDR3 reads CASSVGGGAHNEQFF. CDR3 DNA: TGTGCCAGTAGTGTTGGTGGGGGGGCGCACAATGAGCAGTTCTTC.

The J gene is TRBJ2-7, the V gene TRBV6-5; 11 positions agree with TRBD2. The CDR3 contains 15 residues. Germline trimming cut 2 bases from V and 2 bases from J; bases unmatched to any gene: 2. CDR1 is MNHEY and CDR2 is SVGAGI in the germline V gene. The CDR3, as DNA: TGTGCCAGCAGTTACGGGACTAGCGGAACCTACGAGCAGTACTTC. The encoded protein is CASSYGTSGTYEQYF.

The chain carries TRBV24-1 and TRBJ1-2, with D possibly TRBD1 on 5 matching bases. The CDR3 is made up of 13 amino acids. Germline CDR1 and CDR2: KGHDR and SFDVKD. V was pared by 5 bases and J by 3 bases, with 9 bases between. This CDR3 reads CATSVGGDYGYTF. CDR3 nucleotide sequence: TGTGCCACCAGTGTCGGGGGAGACTATGGCTACACCTTC.